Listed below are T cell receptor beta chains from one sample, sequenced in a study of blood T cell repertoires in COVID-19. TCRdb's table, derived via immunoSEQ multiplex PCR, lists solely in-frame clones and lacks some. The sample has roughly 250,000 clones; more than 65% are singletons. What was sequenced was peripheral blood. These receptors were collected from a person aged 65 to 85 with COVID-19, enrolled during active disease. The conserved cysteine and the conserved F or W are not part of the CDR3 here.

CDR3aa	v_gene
ASSMGTGTGLSGANVLT	TRBV19
ASSLETGANQPQH	TRBV5-1
ACQTSSTDTQY	TRBV6-5
ASSYSGPGGSYEQY	TRBV6-5
ASSYPLAGAPNEQF	TRBV6-6
ASSSFSGKSWEQY	TRBV6-5
ASSPSGLNTGELF	TRBV11-2
AWSARDRGPGGYT	TRBV30
ATSGDREPTDTQY	TRBV24-1
SAHRGGRETQY	TRBV29-1
ASSLGLTSGNTDTQY	TRBV5-1
ASSLGGATNEKLF	TRBV28
ASSSTASRFSYT	TRBV7-9
AISEVDRGAYNEQF	TRBV10-3
ASIGGGGQGAFGYT	TRBV6-6
ASSEGQGTDT	TRBV2
ATTGGKVEQY	TRBV6-5
ASSSDRWIGDEQF	TRBV7-6
AISPGTGDNSPLH	TRBV10-3
ASSERTGLEETQY	TRBV7-9
ASSLELLAGELF	TRBV5-6
ASSLRTGDQGDGYT	TRBV9
ASSLLGRLQETQY	TRBV7-2
ASRLAGDTDTQY	TRBV6-5
ASSLVFSGYNEQF	TRBV13
ASSVRTGELF	TRBV9
ASSKLSTDTQY	TRBV7-9
ASSLSRQANTEAF	TRBV6-5
ASSRQGEKLF	TRBV18
ASSQVGNTAETQY	TRBV4-3
ALQTGLNYGYT	TRBV28
ASSPPGSGNTIY	TRBV9
ASRRTDYNEQF	TRBV13
ASSHRTVKNNEQF	TRBV3-1/TRBV3-2
ASRGQEGETQY	TRBV2
ASSYRGGQETQY	TRBV13
ASSYSFEGDETQY	TRBV6-5
ASSFLSEYTGELF	TRBV28
ASISPGRGNTEAF	TRBV28
ASSKDRGKIYEQY	TRBV5-5
ATSRAGGGGQPQH	TRBV15
ASSPLGGGRYNEQF	TRBV5-1
ATNDAGGEPTDTQY	TRBV15
ASSIDPPGVNEQF	TRBV18
ASSPLETSGRMKF	TRBV6-2/TRBV6-3
ASSFASGTIGETQY	TRBV5-1
ASSLVSYNSPLH	TRBV11-2
ATSVRQANQPQH	TRBV24-1
ASRNFVGARNTEAF	TRBV5-1
ASSLEVLAGDLYGYT	TRBV28
ASSFIDSYNSPLH	TRBV28
ASGSYNSPLH	TRBV19
ASSLYGGSEETQY	TRBV11-2
ASSFQQGAHEQF	TRBV5-1
ASSRLLVSSATNEKLF	TRBV5-6
ASSLYGQRQETQY	TRBV28
ASSSLGQDNQPQH	TRBV6-5
ASRTELAHSYEQY	TRBV6-5